These T cell receptor beta chains were read from a single sample in a study of control samples from healthy donors and cancer patients. Clones were read by immunoSEQ multiplex PCR, and TCRdb kept only the in-frame ones, dropping some. Of 130,000 to 150,000 clones detected, around 92% appear once; the ten largest clones hold under 4%. The sequenced material came from blood. The receptors here all came from a man aged 30-40 years in good health. Each CDR3 is given with its conserved first and last residue.

CDR3 length: 13; J gene: TRBJ1-1; V gene: TRBV10-1; CDR3 protein: CASSGQADTEAFF
CDR3 length: 18; J gene: TRBJ2-2; V gene: TRBV7-2; CDR3 protein: CASSYRTSGGLFTGELFF
CDR3 length: 14; J gene: TRBJ1-2; V gene: TRBV4-2; CDR3 protein: CASSPPGTVNGYTF
CDR3 length: 16; J gene: TRBJ1-3; V gene: TRBV5-6; CDR3 protein: CASSFIGPASGNTIYF
CDR3 length: 14; J gene: TRBJ2-7; V gene: TRBV5-1; CDR3 protein: CASSLAQGAGEQYF
CDR3 length: 15; J gene: TRBJ2-5; V gene: TRBV5-1; CDR3 protein: CASSLTSGGFETQYF
CDR3 length: 20; J gene: TRBJ1-3; V gene: TRBV2; CDR3 protein: CASSELPGQGIGSSGNTIYF
CDR3 length: 15; J gene: TRBJ2-7; V gene: TRBV15; CDR3 protein: CATSPRTGMPVEQYF
CDR3 length: 17; J gene: TRBJ2-3; V gene: TRBV9; CDR3 protein: CASSASPSGGAGDTQYF
CDR3 length: 13; J gene: TRBJ1-2; V gene: TRBV28; CDR3 protein: CASSFNRDRVYTF
CDR3 length: 14; J gene: TRBJ1-1; V gene: TRBV6-5; CDR3 protein: CASSYGVSVAEAFF
CDR3 length: 15; J gene: TRBJ1-5; V gene: TRBV19; CDR3 protein: CASSIKDSHNQPQHF
CDR3 length: 16; J gene: TRBJ2-3; V gene: TRBV7-3; CDR3 protein: CASSASGGSSTDTQYF
CDR3 length: 15; J gene: TRBJ1-4; V gene: TRBV6-6; CDR3 protein: CASSFSADTNEKLFF
CDR3 length: 13; J gene: TRBJ1-2; V gene: TRBV28; CDR3 protein: CASSLPGAYGYTF
CDR3 length: 14; J gene: TRBJ1-5; V gene: TRBV6-4; CDR3 protein: CASSDRVSNQPQHF
CDR3 length: 12; J gene: TRBJ1-2; V gene: TRBV7-9; CDR3 protein: CASSQYNYGYTF
CDR3 length: 14; J gene: TRBJ1-2; V gene: TRBV11-2; CDR3 protein: CASSPTGANYGYTF
CDR3 length: 11; J gene: TRBJ2-7; V gene: TRBV5-1; CDR3 protein: CASSSLQEQYF
CDR3 length: 16; J gene: TRBJ1-1; V gene: TRBV2; CDR3 protein: CASRRRPEGVAAEAFF
CDR3 length: 14; J gene: TRBJ2-1; V gene: TRBV6-5; CDR3 protein: CASSYSGAYNEQFF
CDR3 length: 18; J gene: TRBJ1-5; V gene: TRBV21-1; CDR3 protein: CASSTRRGGQWGNQPQHF
CDR3 length: 15; J gene: TRBJ1-1; V gene: TRBV14; CDR3 protein: CASSLSRGRFTEAFF
CDR3 length: 16; J gene: TRBJ1-6; V gene: TRBV9; CDR3 protein: CASSLGLQGANSPLHF
CDR3 length: 14; J gene: TRBJ1-5; V gene: TRBV6-1; CDR3 protein: CASSEPGKGQPQHF
CDR3 length: 13; J gene: TRBJ1-2; V gene: TRBV10-3; CDR3 protein: CAISPGQGHGYTF
CDR3 length: 11; J gene: TRBJ2-7; V gene: TRBV7-2; CDR3 protein: CASSTLYEQYF
CDR3 length: 14; J gene: TRBJ1-4; V gene: TRBV9; CDR3 protein: CASSPGQRNEKLFF
CDR3 length: 14; J gene: TRBJ1-5; V gene: TRBV28; CDR3 protein: CASSSPGGNQPQHF
CDR3 length: 13; J gene: TRBJ1-1; V gene: TRBV28; CDR3 protein: CASSPRLTVEAFF
CDR3 length: 13; J gene: TRBJ1-6; V gene: TRBV6-5; CDR3 protein: CASSSSYNSPLHF
CDR3 length: 16; J gene: TRBJ1-5; V gene: TRBV5-1; CDR3 protein: CASSLEAGGSNQPQHF
CDR3 length: 12; J gene: TRBJ2-7; V gene: TRBV11-3; CDR3 protein: CASSTGGHEQYF
CDR3 length: 19; J gene: TRBJ1-4; V gene: TRBV21-1; CDR3 protein: CASSKVRATGQVFHEKLFF
CDR3 length: 20; J gene: TRBJ2-4; V gene: TRBV21-1; CDR3 protein: CASSNINIPLVPISKNIQYF
CDR3 length: 14; J gene: TRBJ2-2; V gene: TRBV25-1; CDR3 protein: CARGTGPDAGELFF
CDR3 length: 11; J gene: TRBJ1-1; V gene: TRBV6-5; CDR3 protein: CASSTGAEAFF
CDR3 length: 15; J gene: TRBJ1-5; V gene: TRBV4-1; CDR3 protein: CASSQDRENNQPQHF
CDR3 length: 15; J gene: TRBJ2-1; V gene: TRBV6-5; CDR3 protein: CASSYGPGANNEQFF
CDR3 length: 14; J gene: TRBJ2-3; V gene: TRBV19; CDR3 protein: CASSADQLRDTQYF
CDR3 length: 13; J gene: TRBJ2-7; V gene: TRBV27; CDR3 protein: CASAETGIDEQYF